This T cell receptor (beta chain) stems from a study of molecular identifiers for immune sequencing clone quantification. Study in general: In replicates, RNA from about 20,000 or 100,000 naive CD8 cells was split five ways, four sequenced.

By share, this clonotype ranks as medium-sized (0.01 to 0.1%). TCRdb itself ran the PCR reads through MiXCR, one entry per CDR3 protein. This sample has 8,000 to 13,000 distinct CDR3 sequences, with 15% to 20% found just once. Germline CDR1 reads MDHEN; CDR2 reads SYDVKM. Trimming pared 0 bases from V and 0 bases from J, leaving 7 bases between. This CDR3 comprises 15 residues. The receptor was isolated from a human donor in good health. Some libraries in this study had Jurkat cell RNA spiked in. Sequences were obtained from naive CD8+ T cells from blood, with Jurkat cell RNA spiked in. The subset denotes: FACS-sorted CD8+CD4-CCR7+CD45RA+ naive T cells. This chain uses TRBV28 with TRBJ2-3; possible D gene TRBD2, 5 bases. CDR3 sequence reads: CASSLWGGSTDTQYF. The CDR3 DNA follows: TGTGCCAGCAGTTTATGGGGCGGGAGCACAGATACGCAGTATTTT.